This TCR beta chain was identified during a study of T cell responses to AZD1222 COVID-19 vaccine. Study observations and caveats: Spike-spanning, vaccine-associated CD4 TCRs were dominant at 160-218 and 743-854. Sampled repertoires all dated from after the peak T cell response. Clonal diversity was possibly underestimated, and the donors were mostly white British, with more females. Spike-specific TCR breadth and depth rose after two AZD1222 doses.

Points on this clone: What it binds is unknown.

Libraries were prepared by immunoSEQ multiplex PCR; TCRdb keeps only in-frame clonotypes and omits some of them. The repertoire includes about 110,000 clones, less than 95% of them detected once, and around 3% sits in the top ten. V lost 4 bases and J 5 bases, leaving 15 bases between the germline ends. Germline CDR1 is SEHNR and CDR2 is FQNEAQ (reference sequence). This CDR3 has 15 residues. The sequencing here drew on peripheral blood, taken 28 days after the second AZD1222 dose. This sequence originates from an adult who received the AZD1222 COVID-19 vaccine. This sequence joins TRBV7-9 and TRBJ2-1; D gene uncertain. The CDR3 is CASSSLTHPNNEQFF. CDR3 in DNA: TGTGCCAGCAGCTCCTTAACCCACCCCAACAATGAGCAGTTCTTC.